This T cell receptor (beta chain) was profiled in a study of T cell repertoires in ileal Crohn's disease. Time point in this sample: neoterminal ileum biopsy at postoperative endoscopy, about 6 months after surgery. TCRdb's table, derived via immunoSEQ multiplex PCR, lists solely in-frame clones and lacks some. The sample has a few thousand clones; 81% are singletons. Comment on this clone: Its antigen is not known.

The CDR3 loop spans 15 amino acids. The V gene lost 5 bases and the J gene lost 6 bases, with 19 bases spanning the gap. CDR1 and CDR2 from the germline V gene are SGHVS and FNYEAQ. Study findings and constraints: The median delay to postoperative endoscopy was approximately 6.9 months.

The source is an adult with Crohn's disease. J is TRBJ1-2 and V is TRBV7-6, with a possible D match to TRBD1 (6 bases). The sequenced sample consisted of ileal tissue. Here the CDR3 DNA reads TGTGCCAGCAGCCCGAGACAGGTGACGGGACATGGCTACACCTTC. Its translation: CASSPRQVTGHGYTF.